Listed below are T cell receptor beta chains from one sample, sequenced in a study of CD8 T cells in acute hepatitis C reinfection. Only in-frame clones appear in the TCRdb table, and some are missing; sequencing was by immunoSEQ multiplex PCR. The table lists tens of thousands of clones, 80% to 90% of them singletons. The sample taken for sequencing was naive CD8+ T cells from PBMCs. These receptors were collected from a woman under 30 who spontaneously cleared hepatitis C infection. Each CDR3 is given with its conserved first and last residue.

v_call	j_call	cdr3_aa
TRBV27	TRBJ2-1	CASKGLEDEQFF
TRBV7-9	TRBJ2-7	CASSRAWYEQYF
TRBV10-3	TRBJ2-7	CAISGGFSSYEQYF
TRBV25-1	TRBJ1-3	CASVGQGQRSSGNTIYF
TRBV6-1	TRBJ1-3	CASSIGNTIYF
TRBV9	TRBJ2-3	CASSVDGGTDTQYF
TRBV28	TRBJ2-7	CASSFLGGKRYEQYF
TRBV9	TRBJ2-1	CASSPGGGTDNEQFF
TRBV7-2	TRBJ1-5	CASSLTGGAWSNQPQHF
TRBV27	TRBJ1-5	CASSPTVDSNQPQHF
TRBV6-5	TRBJ1-1	CASSYGSGVTEAFF
TRBV5-1	TRBJ2-7	CASSLMGEQYF
TRBV27	TRBJ2-3	CASSSGGSQYF
TRBV6-5	TRBJ1-2	CASSLKTGAAYGYTF
TRBV19	TRBJ2-5	CASSILAGAGTQYF
TRBV7-8	TRBJ1-5	CASSWGQSSNQPQHF
TRBV27	TRBJ2-3	CASRTGMYYSDTQYF
TRBV5-4	TRBJ2-3	CASSLGQTSTDTQYF
TRBV21-1	TRBJ1-1	CASSCGTGGVNTEAFF
TRBV10-2	TRBJ2-1	CASNTGNSYNEQFF
TRBV11-2	TRBJ2-1	CASSPGNEQFF
TRBV21-1	TRBJ2-1	CASSKNSGYCYNEQFF
TRBV25-1	TRBJ2-7	CASSVTSDAYEQYF
TRBV13	TRBJ1-2	CASSPTGEELWGYTF
TRBV18	TRBJ2-7	CASATSSYEQYF
TRBV7-2	TRBJ2-2	CASSLVVDARGELFF
TRBV10-3	TRBJ2-1	CAISETSGLYNEQFF
TRBV29-1	TRBJ2-7	CSVGAWGQGSYEQYF
TRBV27	TRBJ2-7	CASSPHSGPTGLEQYF
TRBV4-1	TRBJ1-1	CASSQALFSNTEAFF
TRBV4-1	TRBJ1-3	CASSQPSGNTIYF
TRBV4-1	TRBJ2-1	CASSQLGLAFNEQFF
TRBV5-6	TRBJ1-5	CASSWGGQGANQPQHF
TRBV7-3	TRBJ2-3	CASSQTSGRAGDTQYF
TRBV7-8	TRBJ2-5	CASSLKSGVVETQYF
TRBV5-1	TRBJ1-1	CASSSMGTREAFF
TRBV5-5	TRBJ1-2	CASRMEQYDAWPHGYTF
TRBV5-6	TRBJ1-4	CASSMGVNEKLFF
TRBV27	TRBJ2-5	CASIPRGGAETQYF
TRBV5-1	TRBJ2-1	CASSLGTAEQFF
TRBV4-1	TRBJ2-7	CASSQVGVLEQYF
TRBV7-6	TRBJ1-1	CASSLQGFGTEAFF
TRBV2	TRBJ2-1	CASPRAGGTYNEQFF
TRBV10-1	TRBJ2-7	CASSDGISGSIF
TRBV5-1	TRBJ1-5	CASSPDGGAGQPQHF
TRBV15	TRBJ1-2	CATSRDKGNPLGYTF
TRBV18	TRBJ2-6	CASSPIDRAGANVLTF
TRBV4-1	TRBJ2-7	CASSQNDYYEQYF
TRBV11-1	TRBJ2-1	CASSASEWGLIYNEQFF
TRBV4-1	TRBJ2-2	CASSQDRLELFF
TRBV6-1	TRBJ2-1	CASSEAYWQATDNEQFF
TRBV2	TRBJ2-7	CASSGDMGYEQYF
TRBV10-2	TRBJ2-7	CASHLDGQGFYEQYF
TRBV4-1	TRBJ2-1	CASSQGGRVVKRYNEQFF
TRBV19	TRBJ1-5	CASSIGDSNQPQHF
TRBV10-3	TRBJ2-2	CAISPPAGVVTGELFF
TRBV7-6	TRBJ2-2	CASSLEVTSGDTGELFF